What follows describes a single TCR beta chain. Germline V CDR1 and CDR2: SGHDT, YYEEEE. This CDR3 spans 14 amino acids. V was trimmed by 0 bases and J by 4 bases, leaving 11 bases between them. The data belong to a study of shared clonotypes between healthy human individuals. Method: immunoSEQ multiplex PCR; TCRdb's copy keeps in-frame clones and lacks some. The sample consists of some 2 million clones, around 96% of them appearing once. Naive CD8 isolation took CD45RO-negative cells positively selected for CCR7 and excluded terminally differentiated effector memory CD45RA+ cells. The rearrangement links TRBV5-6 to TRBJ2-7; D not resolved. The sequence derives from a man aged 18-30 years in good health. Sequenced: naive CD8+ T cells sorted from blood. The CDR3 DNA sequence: TGTGCCAGCAGCTTGGGGCGGATAGATTACGAGCAGTACTTC. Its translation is CASSLGRIDYEQYF.